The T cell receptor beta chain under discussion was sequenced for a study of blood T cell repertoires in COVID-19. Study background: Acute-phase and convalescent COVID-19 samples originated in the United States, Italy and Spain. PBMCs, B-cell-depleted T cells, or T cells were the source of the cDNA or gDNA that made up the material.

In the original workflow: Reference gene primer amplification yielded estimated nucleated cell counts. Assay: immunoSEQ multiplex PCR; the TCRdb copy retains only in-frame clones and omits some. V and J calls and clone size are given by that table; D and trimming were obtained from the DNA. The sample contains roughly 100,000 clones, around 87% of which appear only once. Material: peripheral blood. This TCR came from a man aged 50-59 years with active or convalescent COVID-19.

The CDR3 sequence is CASSLLGTGRSYNEQFF. The CDR3 coding sequence is TGTGCCAGCAGTCTCCTTGGGACAGGGCGCTCCTACAATGAGCAGTTCTTC. The rearrangement joins TRBV28 to TRBJ2-1, with TRBD1 matching 9 bases. J lost 0 bases, V lost 5 bases, and 8 bases had no gene match. Per the germline V gene, CDR1 is MDHEN and CDR2 is SYDVKM. The CDR3 spans 17 residues.